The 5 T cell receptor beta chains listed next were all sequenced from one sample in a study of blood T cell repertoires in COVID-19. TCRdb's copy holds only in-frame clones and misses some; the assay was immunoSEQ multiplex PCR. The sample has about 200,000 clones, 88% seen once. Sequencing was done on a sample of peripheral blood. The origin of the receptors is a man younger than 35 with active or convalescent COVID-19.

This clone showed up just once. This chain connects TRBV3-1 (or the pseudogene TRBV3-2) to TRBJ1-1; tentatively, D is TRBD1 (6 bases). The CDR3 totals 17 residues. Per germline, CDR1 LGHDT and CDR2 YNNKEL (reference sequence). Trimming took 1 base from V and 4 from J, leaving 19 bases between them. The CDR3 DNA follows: TGTGCCAGCAGCCAAGGGAACGCGGGGGGGCAGGGCACTGAAGCTTTCTTT. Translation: CASSQGNAGGQGTEAFF.

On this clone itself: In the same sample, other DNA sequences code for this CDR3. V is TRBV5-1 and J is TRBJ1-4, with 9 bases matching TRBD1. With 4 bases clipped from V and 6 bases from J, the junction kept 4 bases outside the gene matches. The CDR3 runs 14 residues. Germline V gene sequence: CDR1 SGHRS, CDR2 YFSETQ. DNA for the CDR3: TGCGCCAGCAGCCAACAGGGGGCGCATGAAAAACTGTTTTTT. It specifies CASSQQGAHEKLFF.

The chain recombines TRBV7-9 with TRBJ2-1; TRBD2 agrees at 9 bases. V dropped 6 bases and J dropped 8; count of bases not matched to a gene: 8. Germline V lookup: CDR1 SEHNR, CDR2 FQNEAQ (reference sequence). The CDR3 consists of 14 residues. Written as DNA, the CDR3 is TGTGCCAGCAGTCCCGGACTAGCGAATGATGAGCAGTTCTTC. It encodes CASSPGLANDEQFF.

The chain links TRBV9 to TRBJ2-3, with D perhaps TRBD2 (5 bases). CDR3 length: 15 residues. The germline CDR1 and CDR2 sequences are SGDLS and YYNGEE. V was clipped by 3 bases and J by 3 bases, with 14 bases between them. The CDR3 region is CASSGTLRRTDTQYF. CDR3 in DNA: TGTGCCAGCAGCGGGACCCTCCGGAGGACAGATACGCAGTATTTT.

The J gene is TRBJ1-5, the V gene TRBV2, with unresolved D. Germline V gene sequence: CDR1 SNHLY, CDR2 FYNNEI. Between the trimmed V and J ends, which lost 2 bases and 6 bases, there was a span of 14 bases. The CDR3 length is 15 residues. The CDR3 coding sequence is TGTGCCAGCAGTGAATTGGGTCCCCGAGGTCAGCCCCAGCATTTT. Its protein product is CASSELGPRGQPQHF.